The sequence of this TCR beta chain was determined in a study of Graves' ophthalmopathy and Graves' hyperthyroidism. This clonotype was counted ten times or more. The authors amplified TCR beta CDR3 regions from RNA transcripts. After a first-round RT-PCR with HTBI primers, a second-round multiplex PCR was run. TCRdb re-called the multiplex PCR reads through MiXCR, storing one row per CDR3 protein. The table has some 170,000 distinct CDR3 sequences, under 45% seen once. The CDR3 sequence is 14 residues long. Germline V gene data show CDR1 as DFQATT and CDR2 as SNEGSKA (reference sequence). Trimming took 3 bases from V and 1 from J, leaving 10 bases between them.

The genes are TRBV20-1 and TRBJ2-4, with D hard to call. The source of this sequence is a man aged 25-45 years with Graves' ophthalmopathy. The specimen sequenced was peripheral blood. CDR3 region: CSASPAMAKNIQYF. DNA for the CDR3: TGCAGTGCTAGCCCCGCGATGGCCAAAAACATTCAGTACTTC.